The clone carrying this T cell receptor beta chain occurred once. What it recognizes is unknown. This CDR3 contains 15 residues. V lost 5 bases, J lost 5 bases, and 15 bases lay in between. Germline values: CDR1 SSHAT, CDR2 FNYEAQ (reference sequence). The data stem from a study of Tregs in tolerant kidney transplant recipients. Using immunoSEQ multiplex PCR, the repertoire was profiled, and TCRdb retains in-frame clones only, with some absent. The sample yields more than 75,000 clones, approximately 94% seen once. Findings of the study overall: The small number of patients limits these findings pending further validation.

Unstimulated Tregs (CD4+CD25+CD127-) and CD4+CD25- non-Tregs were sorted from PBMCs. Specimen: CD4+ T cells from blood, collected before the transplant. The chain employs TRBV7-7 and TRBJ2-2; the D gene is possibly TRBD1 (5 bases). This receptor was obtained from a human donor who received a combined kidney and bone marrow transplant. DNA of the CDR3: TGTGCCAGCAGCCCCTTGGGTCCAGGGACCGGGGAGCTGTTTTTT. This codes for CASSPLGPGTGELFF.